These 28 T cell receptor beta chains were sequenced from one sample in a study of shared T cell receptors in the human thymus. Here immunoSEQ multiplex PCR was the method, and the copy in TCRdb shows in-frame clones only, minus some. The sample holds over 650,000 clones, more than 70% seen once. These data were likewise used in another study, on human thymus T cells.

Sequenced input: thymocytes. These receptors originate from a boy younger than two with a congenital heart defect.

The chain uses TRBV21-1 and TRBJ1-5; TRBD1 reflects the table's D call only, with no check against the DNA. TRBV21-1 is a documented pseudogene. This CDR3 region has 17 residues. The CDR3 sequence is CASSKFGQENSNQPQHF. In nucleotides, the CDR3 is TGTGCCAGCAGCAAATTTGGACAGGAGAACAGCAATCAGCCCCAGCATTTT.

The V and J genes are TRBV15 and TRBJ1-2; D is perhaps TRBD1 (5 bases). The germline gives CDR1 LNHNV, CDR2 YYDKDF (reference sequence). This CDR3 has 15 residues. Trimming shortened V by 0 bases and J by 4 bases, and 12 bases separated the two germline ends. The CDR3 region is CATSRDWGGTYGYTF. The CDR3 DNA reads as TGTGCCACCAGCAGAGATTGGGGGGGAACCTATGGCTACACCTTC.

The rearrangement links TRBV5-1 to TRBJ1-2; 10 bases map to TRBD1. This CDR3 contains 16 residues. Losses at the gene ends were 4 bases for V and 2 bases for J; bases not matched to a gene: 8. Germline-derived CDR1 and CDR2 are SGHRS and YFSETQ. The chain's CDR3 is CASSPGQGPTNYGYTF. CDR3 nucleotide sequence: TGCGCCAGCAGCCCGGGACAGGGGCCGACCAACTATGGCTACACCTTC.

This rearrangement joins TRBV4-3 to TRBJ1-1, with D maybe TRBD1 (5 bases). This CDR3 is 14 amino acids long. Trimming took off 3 bases at V and 4 bases at J, with 12 bases between the two ends. CDR1 and CDR2 (germline): LGHNA, YSLEER. CDR3 region: CASSHSGRATEAFF. In nucleotides, the CDR3 is TGCGCCAGCAGCCACTCAGGGAGGGCCACTGAAGCTTTCTTT.

The rearrangement joins TRBV5-8 to TRBJ2-2; possible D gene TRBD2, 6 bases. Germline V gene data show CDR1 as SGHTS and CDR2 as YDEGEE. The CDR3 consists of 18 residues. The V and J ends lost 1 base and 3 bases respectively, with 19 bases between them. CDR3 nucleotides: TGTGCCAGCAGCTTGACCGCGGGGCGCAGTGAATACACCGGGGAGCTGTTTTTT. Translating gives CASSLTAGRSEYTGELFF.

This chain links TRBV12-5 with TRBJ1-1, with D hard to call. The CDR3 contains 11 residues. Germline-derived CDR1 and CDR2 are LGHNT and FRNRAP. Trimming removed 3 bases at V and 6 bases at J, with 5 bases between. The CDR3 DNA reads as TGTGCTAGTGGTTTATCAGCTGAAGCTTTCTTT. It yields the protein CASGLSAEAFF.

The V and J genes are TRBV5-1 and TRBJ2-2, with D possibly TRBD1 on 6 matching bases. There are 14 residues in the CDR3. V shed 4 bases and J shed 6 bases, with 13 bases lying between them. CDR1 is SGHRS and CDR2 is YFSETQ in the germline V gene. Here the CDR3 reads CASSDLQGPGELFF. In nucleotides, the CDR3 is TGCGCCAGCAGCGATTTACAGGGCCCCGGGGAGCTGTTTTTT.

The rearrangement links TRBV6-5 to TRBJ1-6; D possibly corresponds to TRBD1 (6 bases). The CDR3 has 15 amino acids. Between the trimmed V and J ends, which lost 6 bases and 3 bases, there was a span of 12 bases. Germline CDR1 is MNHEY and CDR2 is SVGAGI. CDR3 sequence reads: CASRAGTSYNSPLHF. CDR3 nucleotides: TGTGCCAGCAGGGCCGGGACAAGCTATAATTCACCCCTCCACTTT.

Regarding this clone: A read error may produce the germline difference seen at one junction end. The chain carries TRBV9 and TRBJ2-3; 7 bases fit TRBD1. The germline V gene encodes CDR1 SGDLS and CDR2 YYNGEE. The CDR3 runs to 14 residues. Here the CDR3 reads CASSGGWDSLKQDF. Written as DNA, the CDR3 is TGTGCCAGCAGCGGCGGGTGGGACAGCCTCAAACAGGATTTT.

This clone was found a few times. This chain joins TRBV6-1 and TRBJ1-2; D remains ambiguous. This CDR3 contains 10 residues. Germline V gene lookup returns CDR1 MNHNS and CDR2 SASEGT. V shed 7 bases and J shed 7 bases, with 7 bases lying between them. The CDR3 DNA reads as TGTGCCAGCAATCGGGGTGGCTACACCTTC. Translation: CASNRGGYTF.

The chain joins TRBV5-1 to TRBJ1-1, with D possibly being TRBD1 (6 bases). The CDR3 length is 16 residues. Looked up from germline, CDR1 is SGHRS and CDR2 is YFSETQ. The germline V and J ends were trimmed by 3 bases and 2 bases, with 17 bases remaining between them. For the CDR3, the DNA is TGCGCCAGCAGCTGGAATGGACAGCCCGCTAACACTGAAGCTTTCTTT. The encoded protein is CASSWNGQPANTEAFF.

The chain recombines TRBV4-1 with TRBJ1-5; a possible D gene is TRBD1 (6 bases). CDR1 is MGHRA and CDR2 is YSYEKL in the germline V gene. The length of the CDR3 is 16 residues. The ends were cut back, 3 bases at V and 0 bases at J, with 12 bases in the middle. CDR3 loop: CASSQGRDNSNQPQHF. CDR3 DNA sequence: TGCGCCAGCAGCCAGGGCCGGGACAATAGCAATCAGCCCCAGCATTTT.

The gene calls are TRBV5-4 and TRBJ1-2, with 7 nucleotides matching TRBD1. Germline V gene sequence: CDR1 SGHNT, CDR2 YYREEE (reference sequence). The junction had 6 bases not matched to a gene; V was cut back by 3 bases and J by 4 bases. The CDR3 is 14 residues long. CDR3 amino acids: CASSWGTEIYGYTF. Here the CDR3 DNA reads TGTGCCAGCAGCTGGGGGACAGAGATCTATGGCTACACCTTC.

The rearrangement joins TRBV27 to TRBJ2-7, with 12 bases aligning to TRBD2. The CDR3 length is 17 residues. Germline loops: CDR1 MNHEY, CDR2 SMNVEV (reference sequence). J was trimmed by 2 bases and V by 5 bases; bases with no gene match: 10. CDR3 DNA: TGTGCCAGCAGTCCGCCCCCTACTAGCGGGGGGACCTACGAGCAGTACTTC. This gives the protein CASSPPPTSGGTYEQYF.

This rearrangement joins TRBV27 to TRBJ1-3; 10 nucleotides line up with TRBD1. Germline V gene sequence: CDR1 MNHEY, CDR2 SMNVEV (reference sequence). V lost 5 bases, J lost 0 bases, and 16 bases stayed unmatched. The CDR3 covers 20 residues. The CDR3 here is CASSADRGPRRNVSGNTIYF. The DNA for the CDR3 is TGTGCCAGCAGTGCAGACAGGGGGCCCCGTCGTAACGTCTCTGGAAACACCATATATTTT.

This clone was seen once. The CDR3 DNA is TGTGCCAGCAGCTTATTCCGGGGGGACTATGGCTACACCTTC. It translates to CASSLFRGDYGYTF. The V call is TRBV7-2, the J call TRBJ1-2; a weak D match, TRBD1 (5 bases). Trimming cost V 2 bases and J 3 bases, with 10 bases left between them. The germline CDR1 and CDR2 sequences are SGHTA and FQGNSA. This CDR3 has 14 amino acids. The complete variable domain, with remaining parts taken from reference TRBV7-2 and TRBJ1-2, reads GAGVSQSPSNKVTEKGKDVELRCDPISGHTALYWYRQSLGQGLEFLIYFQGNSAPDKSGLPSDRFSAERTGGSVSTLTIQRTQQEDSAVYLCASSLFRGDYGYTFGSGTRLTVV.

This clone occurred a few times. The chain combines TRBV27 with TRBJ2-2, with D maybe TRBD1 (5 bases). Trimming took 8 bases from V and 5 from J, leaving 18 bases between them. CDR1 is MNHEY and CDR2 is SMNVEV in the germline V gene (reference sequence). The CDR3 has 15 amino acids. The CDR3 bases are TGTGCCAGCGGCCAACGGGCACAGGTTACCGGGGAGCTGTTTTTT. It specifies CASGQRAQVTGELFF.

The chain has TRBV27 and TRBJ2-1, with TRBD2 matching over 8 bases. The germline gives CDR1 MNHEY, CDR2 SMNVEV (reference sequence). Germline trimming cut 4 bases from V and 3 bases from J; bases unmatched to any gene: 8. The CDR3 contains 16 residues. This CDR3 is CASSSQREYCYNEQFF. The CDR3 region has the DNA TGTGCCAGCAGTTCGCAGCGGGAGTATTGCTACAATGAGCAGTTCTTC.

The rearrangement uses TRBV28 and TRBJ2-3; 12 bases match TRBD1. The J segment lost 4 bases and the V segment lost 3 bases, leaving 8 bases of the junction unmatched. This CDR3 spans 17 amino acids. Germline V lookup: CDR1 MDHEN, CDR2 SYDVKM. The DNA of the CDR3 is TGTGCCAGCAGTTTCCATCCGCGGGACAGGGGGCCAGATACGCAGTATTTT. It yields the protein CASSFHPRDRGPDTQYF.

The chain links TRBV4-1 to TRBJ1-4; a weak D match, TRBD1 (6 bases). The germline V gene encodes CDR1 MGHRA and CDR2 YSYEKL. The CDR3 contains 18 residues. V shed 1 base and J shed 0 bases, with 15 bases lying between them. CDR3 nucleotide sequence: TGCGCCAGCAGCCAAGTTAGGGCAGGGGATGCAACTAATGAAAAACTGTTTTTT. Encoded protein: CASSQVRAGDATNEKLFF.

This clone was detected a few times. This chain uses TRBV4-2 with TRBJ1-3, with a possible D match to TRBD1 (5 bases). In germline, CDR1 is LGHNA, CDR2 YNFKEQ. The CDR3 is made up of 15 amino acids. V gave up 3 bases and J gave up 0 bases, with 9 bases separating them. The CDR3 sequence: CASSHRGSSGNTIYF. CDR3 nucleotide sequence: TGTGCCAGCAGCCATCGGGGGAGCTCTGGAAACACCATATATTTT.

This clone was detected only a few times. The chain links TRBV10-2 to TRBJ1-1; D remains unclear. CDR3 length equals 12 residues. Trimming took 7 bases from V and 5 from J, leaving 11 bases between them. The germline gives CDR1 WSHSY, CDR2 SAAADI. DNA for the CDR3: TGCGCCAGCACCGGGGTGGGAACTGAAGCTTTCTTT. Translation: CASTGVGTEAFF.

The rearrangement uses TRBV5-3 and TRBJ2-7; the match to TRBD1 covers 7 bases. TRBV5-3 is filed as an ORF, its function uncertain. Trimming removed 2 bases from V and 2 bases from J; junction bases left unmatched: 7. This CDR3 spans 15 amino acids. The chain's CDR3 is CARSFRDSTAYEQYF. The CDR3 region has the DNA TGTGCCAGAAGCTTTCGGGACAGCACCGCCTACGAGCAGTACTTC.

The chain recombines TRBV5-1 with TRBJ2-3; the match to TRBD2 covers 10 bases. Germline values: CDR1 SGHRS, CDR2 YFSETQ. The V gene end was trimmed by 4 bases and the J gene end by 2 bases; junction bases not matched to a gene: 7. CDR3 size: 16 residues. The CDR3 DNA reads as TGCGCCAGCAGCCAGGGGACTAGCGAATCCACAGATACGCAGTATTTT. The encoded protein is CASSQGTSESTDTQYF.

This rearrangement joins TRBV4-2 to TRBJ1-3; possible D gene TRBD1, 6 bases. The CDR3 has 14 residues. Trimming took 2 bases from V and 1 from J, leaving 6 bases between them. Per germline, CDR1 LGHNA and CDR2 YNFKEQ. CDR3 coding DNA: TGTGCCAGCAGCCAAACAGGGTCTGGAAACACCATATATTTT. Its translation is CASSQTGSGNTIYF.

This chain uses TRBV10-3 with TRBJ2-7; weak D call: TRBD2 (5 bases). The CDR3 runs 13 residues. Germline lookup yields CDR1 ENHRY and CDR2 SYGVKD. Trimming cost V 5 bases and J 0 bases, with 8 bases left between them. CDR3 nucleotides: TGTGCCATCAGTTGGGAGCGCTCCTACGAGCAGTACTTC. Translated, it gives CAISWERSYEQYF.

This chain joins TRBV28 and TRBJ2-1; tentative D call: TRBD2 (6 bases). The CDR3 contains 18 residues. From germline, CDR1 is MDHEN and CDR2 SYDVKM. Trimming pared 5 bases from V and 1 base from J, leaving 21 bases between. The CDR3 DNA reads as TGTGCCAGCAGTCCACGGGAGTCCGAAAAACTATCCTACAATGAGCAGTTCTTC. This translates into CASSPRESEKLSYNEQFF.

The chain carries TRBV28 and TRBJ2-1, with TRBD2 matching 16 bases. The V and J ends lost 4 bases and 9 bases, in that order; junction bases with no gene match: 3. Germline lookup yields CDR1 MDHEN and CDR2 SYDVKM. The CDR3 is made up of 15 amino acids. The CDR3 sequence is CASSSGTSGRGEQFF. CDR3 DNA: TGTGCCAGCAGTTCGGGGACTAGCGGGAGGGGTGAGCAGTTCTTC.